Following are 20 T cell receptor beta chains from one sample sequenced in a study of OX40 agonist ivuxolimab in advanced cancers. Method: immunoSEQ multiplex PCR; TCRdb's copy keeps in-frame clones and lacks some. The sample lists 59,000 or so clones, around 86% occurring once. Here the sequenced sample was CD4+ or CD8+ T cells sorted from blood, taken in a trial of the OX40 agonist ivuxolimab. These receptors were collected from an adult with an advanced solid tumor such as melanoma, head and neck, liver or kidney cancer.

This clone was detected a few times. The rearrangement links TRBV5-6 to TRBJ1-1; D is possibly TRBD1 (6 bases). CDR1 and CDR2 (germline): SGHDT, YYEEEE. With 1 base removed from V and 5 bases from J, the gap between germline ends came to 15 bases. The length of the CDR3 is 15 residues. CDR3 loop: CASSLSPQRGTEAFF. The CDR3 DNA reads TGTGCCAGCAGCTTGAGCCCCCAGAGGGGGACTGAAGCTTTCTTT.

The chain has TRBV6-6 and TRBJ1-6, with 7 positions matching TRBD1. The CDR3 runs to 15 residues. J was trimmed by 10 bases and V by 5 bases; bases with no gene match: 11. Per the germline V gene, CDR1 is MNHNY and CDR2 is SVGAGI (reference sequence). CDR3 DNA: TGTGCCAGCAGTCACCCGACAGGGACAGAGTCACCCCTCCACTTT. Amino acid sequence: CASSHPTGTESPLHF.

The rearrangement uses TRBV9 and TRBJ1-2; D is perhaps TRBD1 (5 bases). Germline CDR1 SGDLS, CDR2 YYNGEE. V was clipped by 4 bases and J by 5 bases, with 18 bases between them. This CDR3 comprises 15 residues. The CDR3 region is CASSPREPGGYGYTF. CDR3 coding DNA: TGTGCCAGCAGCCCAAGAGAGCCGGGGGGGTATGGCTACACCTTC.

This clone is labeled medium-sized. V usage is TRBV10-3 and J usage is TRBJ2-2; 7 bases map to TRBD1. The CDR3 runs to 15 residues. Germline V gene data show CDR1 as ENHRY and CDR2 as SYGVKD. V lost 3 bases to trimming and J lost 0 bases; unmatched junction nucleotides: 1. The CDR3 DNA is TGTGCCATCAGTGAAGGGACAGCGAACACCGGGGAGCTGTTTTTT. Translation: CAISEGTANTGELFF.

The V gene is TRBV5-1, the J gene TRBJ1-1, with 7 nucleotides matching TRBD1. This CDR3 region has 15 residues. Per the germline V gene, CDR1 is SGHRS and CDR2 is YFSETQ. Trimming took 4 bases from V and 3 from J; bases not matched to a gene: 9. CDR3 sequence (DNA): TGCGCCAGCAGCACGGGGACAGCAAGAGACACTGAAGCTTTCTTT. Translating it yields CASSTGTARDTEAFF.

The chain couples TRBV19 to TRBJ1-5, with TRBD1 matching over 8 bases. The V segment lost 5 bases and the J segment 4 bases; nucleotides outside the gene matches: 13. The CDR3 has 17 residues. The germline V gene has CDR1 LNHDA and CDR2 SQIVND (reference sequence). CDR3 loop: CASSPPGGPGSNQPQHF. The CDR3 DNA follows: TGTGCCAGTAGTCCTCCAGGGGGCCCGGGGTCAAATCAGCCCCAGCATTTT.

This clone was observed a single time. This chain joins TRBV4-3 and TRBJ2-5; no clear D. Per the germline V gene, CDR1 is LGHNA and CDR2 is YSLEER. With 0 bases removed from V and 1 base from J, the gap between germline ends came to 9 bases. CDR3 length equals 15 residues. The DNA for the CDR3 is TGCGCCAGCAGCCAAGATTGGGGATTCCAAGAGACCCAGTACTTC. Translating gives CASSQDWGFQETQYF.

The chain joins TRBV18 to TRBJ1-2; D may be TRBD1 (5 bases). Per germline, CDR1 KGHSH and CDR2 LQKENI. Trimming stripped 3 bases from V and 2 bases from J, with 13 bases between. The CDR3 runs to 15 residues. CDR3 amino acids: CASSPGTERNYGYTF. CDR3 nucleotides: TGTGCCAGCTCACCCGGGACCGAAAGAAACTATGGCTACACCTTC.

The V call is TRBV5-6, the J call TRBJ2-7, with a tentative D call TRBD2 (6 bases). The length of the CDR3 is 15 residues. The V gene's germline CDR1 is SGHDT and CDR2 YYEEEE. V lost 3 bases, J lost 3 bases, and 16 bases lay in between. CDR3 sequence: CASSSLRDSFYEQYF. The CDR3 nucleotides are TGTGCCAGCAGCTCGCTCCGGGACTCCTTCTACGAGCAGTACTTC.

V gene TRBV5-4 combines with J gene TRBJ1-6, with 10 nucleotides matching TRBD1. J was trimmed by 8 bases and V by 0 bases; bases with no gene match: 5. Germline V lookup: CDR1 SGHNT, CDR2 YYREEE (reference sequence). This CDR3 region has 16 residues. The CDR3 nucleotides are TGTGCCAGCAGCTTGGTTCCCGGGACAGGGGATTCACCCCTCCACTTT. Its translation is CASSLVPGTGDSPLHF. The full variable domain, rest sourced from reference TRBV5-4 and TRBJ1-6, is ETGVTQSPTHLIKTRGQQVTLRCSSQSGHNTVSWYQQALGQGPQFIFQYYREEENGRGNFPPRFSGLQFPNYSSELNVNALELDDSALYLCASSLVPGTGDSPLHFGNGTRLTVT.

The rearrangement links TRBV6-6 to TRBJ2-7; D possibly corresponds to TRBD1 (5 bases). The CDR3 consists of 13 residues. With 2 bases removed from V and 4 bases from J, the gap between germline ends came to 9 bases. The V gene's germline CDR1 is MNHNY and CDR2 SVGAGI (reference sequence). The CDR3 loop reads CASSYRQGYEQYF. For the CDR3, the DNA is TGTGCCAGCAGTTACCGGCAGGGTTACGAGCAGTACTTC.

In regard to this clone: The same CDR3 can be traced to other DNA sequences in this sample. This chain connects TRBV20-1 to TRBJ1-1, with 7 bases that match TRBD1. The V gene's germline CDR1 is DFQATT and CDR2 SNEGSKA (reference sequence). CDR3 length: 11 residues. Trimming cost V 0 bases and J 11 bases; bases outside gene matches: 3. This CDR3 reads CSARDRGGAFF. CDR3 DNA: TGCAGTGCTAGAGACAGGGGGGGGGCTTTCTTT.

This sequence joins TRBV19 and TRBJ2-5, with TRBD1 identical over 8 bases. The V segment lost 11 bases and the J segment 4 bases; nucleotides outside the gene matches: 9. CDR3 length: 13 residues. Germline lookup yields CDR1 LNHDA and CDR2 SQIVND (reference sequence). Written as DNA, the CDR3 is TGTGCCGGATCTCGTACAGGGGGAGAGACCCAGTACTTC. Amino acid sequence: CAGSRTGGETQYF.

The V and J genes are TRBV7-9 and TRBJ2-7; D is possibly TRBD1 (5 bases). Trimming took 3 bases from V and 6 from J, leaving 15 bases between them. The CDR3 runs 14 residues. CDR1 is SEHNR and CDR2 is FQNEAQ in the germline V gene (reference sequence). CDR3 nucleotides: TGTGCCAGCAGCTTTAGTCAGGGTGACGGCGAGCAGTACTTC. It yields the protein CASSFSQGDGEQYF.

The chain uses TRBV11-2 and TRBJ2-7; TRBD1 matches 8 bases. CDR3 length equals 16 residues. CDR1 is SGHAT, CDR2 FQNNGV, per germline. J lost 0 bases, V lost 5 bases, and 9 bases had no gene match. The CDR3 DNA reads TGTGCCAGCAGCACGGGGACAGGACATTTCTCCTACGAGCAGTACTTC. Encoded protein: CASSTGTGHFSYEQYF.

The chain has TRBV29-1 and TRBJ1-6; 9 bases are shared with TRBD1. Germline V lookup: CDR1 SQVTM, CDR2 ANQGSEA. The CDR3 totals 15 residues. The junction had 10 bases not matched to a gene; V was cut back by 6 bases and J by 7 bases. The CDR3 spells CSVATGTGRNSPLHF. CDR3 DNA: TGCAGCGTAGCTACCGGGACAGGGCGAAATTCACCCCTCCACTTT. The whole variable domain, filled in from reference TRBV29-1 and TRBJ1-6, reads SAVISQKPSRDICQRGTSLTIQCQVDSQVTMMFWYRQQPGQSLTLIATANQGSEATYESGFVIDKFPISRPNLTFSTLTVSNMSPEDSSIYLCSVATGTGRNSPLHFGNGTRLTVT.

The rearrangement joins TRBV28 to TRBJ1-2, with D perhaps matching TRBD1 (6 bases). The V end lost 5 bases, the J end lost 4 bases, and 8 bases lay between the germline ends. Germline-derived CDR1 and CDR2 are MDHEN and SYDVKM. This CDR3 contains 12 residues. As DNA, the CDR3 is TGTGCCAGCAGTGGACAGCCCTATGGCTACACCTTC. Its translation: CASSGQPYGYTF.

This clone was seen just once. The V gene is TRBV5-1, the J gene TRBJ2-1; D gene unclear. This CDR3 region has 13 residues. V lost 3 bases and J 4 bases, leaving 8 bases between the germline ends. In germline, CDR1 is SGHRS, CDR2 YFSETQ. In DNA, the CDR3 is TGCGCCAGCAGCTATAACTTTTACAATGAGCAGTTCTTC. Its translation: CASSYNFYNEQFF.

The chain uses TRBV18 and TRBJ2-3; 8 bases are shared with TRBD1. Germline V gives CDR1 KGHSH, CDR2 LQKENI. V shed 4 bases and J 4 bases; nucleotides not matched to a gene: 4. The length of the CDR3 is 14 residues. The CDR3 DNA sequence: TGTGCCAGCTCACTCGACAGGGGCGCAGATACGCAGTATTTT. Translation: CASSLDRGADTQYF.

The rearrangement links TRBV5-1 to TRBJ2-5, with 12 nucleotides matching TRBD1. The germline gives CDR1 SGHRS, CDR2 YFSETQ. This CDR3 contains 15 residues. V dropped 3 bases and J dropped 4; count of bases not matched to a gene: 4. DNA of the CDR3: TGCGCCAGCAGCTCGGGACAGGGGGCATCAGAGACCCAGTACTTC. It is translated as CASSSGQGASETQYF.